This T cell receptor beta chain was sequenced during a study of blood T cell repertoires in COVID-19. Study-level information: Collection of acute and convalescent COVID-19 samples took place in the United States, Italy and Spain. The analysed material was cDNA or gDNA that came from T cells, B-cell-depleted T cells, or PBMCs.

There are 13 residues in the CDR3. V dropped 2 bases and J dropped 5 bases, with 7 bases sitting between them. Germline CDR1 SGHNT, CDR2 YYREEE (reference sequence). Per the original methods: Reference gene primer amplification yielded estimated nucleated cell counts. Clones were read by immunoSEQ multiplex PCR, and TCRdb kept only the in-frame ones, dropping some. That table gives V, J and clone size, and the DNA gave D and trimming. The data contain approximately 72,000 clones, 75% to 90% of them singletons. The chain employs TRBV5-4 and TRBJ1-4; D is unresolved. Material for sequencing was peripheral blood. This TCR derives from a woman aged 80 or over with acute or convalescent COVID-19. The CDR3 loop is CASSFPGNEKLFF. The CDR3 nucleotides are TGTGCCAGCAGCTTCCCGGGGAATGAAAAACTGTTTTTT.